One T cell receptor beta chain is described in this entry. As yet, its antigen is unknown. V was shortened by 6 bases and J by 7 bases, with 15 bases between the two germline ends. There are 13 residues in the CDR3. Germline CDR1 reads SNHLY; CDR2 reads FYNNEI. If no ophthalmopathy progression occurred within 18 months, Graves' hyperthyroidism was stable. Reasons for excluding patients were uncontrolled infection, other autoimmune disease, pregnancy or lactation. These data originate in a study of T cells in Graves' hyperthyroidism and ophthalmopathy. Overall study results and limits: Stable hyperthyroidism was told apart from ophthalmopathy by a model built on 13 V-J features.

RNA transcripts provided the source from which TCR beta CDR3 regions were amplified. HTBI primers were used for first-round RT-PCR of the TCR CDR3. Each CDR3 protein gets one entry after TCRdb re-called the multiplex PCR reads with MiXCR. This sample has 560,000 or so distinct CDR3 sequences, with roughly 46% found just once. Sequenced input: peripheral blood or thyroid tissue (not recorded which). The receptor's source is a woman in her late teens or twenties with Graves' hyperthyroidism. The genes are TRBV2 and TRBJ1-1; unclear D gene. CDR3 amino acids: CASSFRGPDEAFF. The CDR3 DNA reads as TGTGCCAGCAGCTTCCGGGGTCCGGATGAAGCTTTCTTT.